The clone carrying this T cell receptor beta chain was seen many times. Its cognate antigen is unknown. V dropped 5 bases and J dropped 15; count of bases not matched to a gene: 8. The CDR3 spans 13 residues. Molecular barcoded adaptors covering alpha/delta and beta/gamma chains were used on approximately 400 ng RNA. In TCRdb, the reads were re-called with MiXCR into one record per CDR3 protein. The table shows roughly 41,000 distinct CDR3 sequences, with roughly an eighth occurring only once. This entry comes from a study of read filtering for tumor transcriptome and immune sequencing. Broader study findings: Compared with RNA-seq, IR-seq gave much higher clonotype depth and reliability.

This receptor was identified in a donor at least 40 years old with multiple myeloma. The V call is TRBV12-3 or TRBV12-4, the J call TRBJ2-1; TRBD2 matches 12 bases. The sample consisted of a population of CD138-negative cells sorted from bone marrow. CDR3 amino acids: CASSGLAGGPRFF. DNA of the CDR3: TGTGCCAGCAGTGGTCTAGCGGGAGGGCCAAGGTTCTTC.